This T cell receptor beta chain comes out of a study of cytomegalovirus exposure and HLA in healthy donors (dated by TCRdb to about 2017). About the investigation overall: An earlier analysis of 587 of the donors reported roughly 300 Gb of sequence data and 95 million to 130 million unique TCR beta sequences obtained from some 170 million T cells. Around 320 gigabases of sequencing data and approximately 85 million unique TCR sequences were included in an early release covering around 650 HLA-typed donors. Of the roughly 410 genotyped donors, 65% to 90% were placed in the genetic ancestry cluster associated with self-reported Caucasian donors. The study aimed to test whether signatures of past pathogen exposure could be identified by cataloging public T cell receptors. The study profiled the T cell repertoires of 666 subjects by immunosequencing and related them to cytomegalovirus serostatus. In addition to the first cohort of approximately 670 subjects, a separate validation cohort of approximately 130 different subjects was used. To predict cytomegalovirus infection status, the study brought together high-throughput TCR immunosequencing, statistical association of individual TCRs with disease status, and machine learning. In a later analysis, previously published TCR beta repertoires from 666 donors were re-analyzed and high-resolution HLA genotyping was added so that TCR occurrence patterns could be studied. In the later analysis, no new phenotypic data were used to find candidate immune exposures; instead, reliance was placed on TCR beta sequences and their occurrence across donors. An earlier analysis of some 600 of the donors applied high-throughput TCR beta sequencing to assess whether each TCR beta V gene segment acted as functional or pseudogenic. Donor age, sex, ethnicity and CMV serostatus were compiled alongside the repertoire data. In a later genetic analysis, genome-wide SNP genotypes for about three fifths of the roughly 670 donors were used, and that subset was treated as a discovery cohort. Every repertoire in the discovery cohort had been generated on one and the same sequencing platform. Class I and class II HLA loci were covered by the typing at four-digit resolution. Typing coverage varied by locus: roughly 620-630 donors for A, B, C, DRB1 and DQB1; roughly 560 for DQA1; about 600 for DPA1; 450 to 480 for DPB1. Because of strong linkage in the cohort, roughly five DR-DQ haplotypes were treated as single units for association and clustering. Across about 370 genotyped donors of the cohort, an average of about 240,000 unique TCR beta nucleotide sequences per donor were sequenced, and roughly 18% of those sequences were non-productive.

The receptor library was made with the immunoSEQ multiplex PCR assay. For the multiplex PCR, a mixture combining 60 forward primers for TCR Vbeta segments and 13 reverse primers for TCR Jbeta segments was used. Amplification of the CDR3 region of rearranged TCR beta genes was performed with a multiplex PCR assay on genomic DNA. The Illumina HiSeq System was used to sequence the amplified TCR beta libraries as 87-base-pair reads. Per the original workflow: A later analysis counted some 74 million unique TCR beta chains across the 650 to 700 repertoires, and about 10 million of these chains were shared by at least two donors. Raw reads were error-corrected and collapsed into unique sequences by a nearest-neighbor algorithm in which closely related sequences were merged to remove PCR and sequencing errors. To assign V, D and J gene segments, CDR3 sequences were aligned to IMGT reference sequences. For a sequence to be retained, a match of at least six nucleotides to both a V gene segment and a J gene segment was required. A rearrangement was called productive if the CDR3 had no stop codons and remained in frame with V and J, and every other rearrangement was called non-productive. Following IMGT convention, CDR3 was defined as the stretch from the second conserved V-encoded cysteine up to the conserved J-encoded phenylalanine. Sequences without an unambiguous match to a single V gene segment were excluded from the earlier analysis of 587 of the donors. In an earlier analysis of roughly 600 of the donors, a V segment was called functional when productive rearrangements were above 56.7%, and segregating when the standard deviation between donors exceeded 5%. A statistical classification framework was built to diagnose cytomegalovirus status from the catalog of TCR beta chain sequences. In a later analysis, V and J genes were assigned by comparing TCR nucleotide sequences against IMGT/GENE-DB human TR gene sequences. In a later analysis, CDR3 sequences and most-parsimonious VDJ recombination scenarios were assigned using the TCRdist pipeline. In a later analysis, every TCR beta chain was defined by the combination of its CDR3 amino acid sequence and its V-gene family, and reads without a unique V-gene family were dropped. To address suspected cross-contamination and a sequencing artifact, a later analysis removed roughly 640 highly shared, low-generation-probability nucleotide sequences. A later analysis calculated a clonal expansion index for each public chain from normalized within-repertoire ranks of inferred template counts. Generation probabilities in a later analysis came from a VDJ recombination model fitted to out-of-frame rearrangements, and those results were checked against IGoR. Hypergeometric tests were used in a later analysis to score TCR-TCR, TCR-HLA and TCR-CMV co-occurrence, with a repertoire-size bias correction applied to the TCR pairs. In a later analysis, false discovery rates were estimated by permuting HLA or CMV assignments 20 times. In a later analysis, co-occurring TCRs were grouped with DBSCAN, and TCRdist sequence similarity was added when clustering was performed within HLA-allele-positive subsets. Repertoires with fewer than 30,000 or more than 120,000 public chains, plus five repertoires with anomalous nucleotide sharing, were excluded from co-occurrence clustering. TCRdb retrieved this table from immuneACCESS and kept in-frame rearrangements only. Not all clones are present; in checked studies, unresolved V genes account for under half, and no reason is known for the remainder. Clone size and V and J calls were adopted from that table, with D and trimming inferred from the DNA. Counted in this sample were roughly 30,000 clones; 85% to 90% of them appeared once. The biggest ten clones account for approximately 2.6% of the sample.

Points the paper makes about the study in general: A further reported finding was that TCR beta sequences accurately predicted the HLA-A and HLA-B alleles for most subjects in the first cohort. The only immune exposure information available for the cohort was CMV serostatus. Strong co-occurrence of HLA alleles, especially DR and DQ, made assigning TCR associations to individual alleles difficult. In both the original and validation cohorts, the classifier was reported to diagnose cytomegalovirus status with high specificity and sensitivity. The study listed around 160 TCR beta chains as associated with cytomegalovirus. A cluster of highly shared sequence variants was judged likely to be a technical artifact of the sequencing pipeline. Broadly in line with IMGT annotations, most TCR beta V segments showed up in productive rearrangements about 90% or about 30% of the time in an earlier analysis of 587 of the donors. Compared with the roughly 710-donor mean, donors in an Asian-associated ancestry cluster had fewer N-insertions in productive TCRs, according to a later genetic analysis. Because the 87-base-pair reads could not distinguish some IMGT-functional V segments, including TRBV6-2 and TRBV6-3, those segments were excluded. Because HLA typing was missing for some donors at each locus, association tests included only the typed subset. The authors suggested that the approach could potentially be generalized to other disease states and immunological phenotypes. In this cohort, only TCR beta chains were sequenced, and detectable features were limited by the absence of alpha or paired-chain data. Roughly uniform sequencing depth across donors was assumed in presence/absence analyses, although this assumption may not hold. Three of the identified cytomegalovirus-associated TCR beta chains were confirmed in vitro to be specific for cytomegalovirus antigens. A later analysis found that HLA-associated TCR beta chains were more clonally expanded and had lower generation probabilities than equally common non-associated chains. Because counts were too low, about 15 rarely observed V segments, including chromosome 9 orphons, were left out of the earlier analysis of 500 to 650 of the donors. Specific HLA alleles were associated with 15,000 to 20,000 TCR beta sequences at a false discovery rate of 0.05 in a later analysis. According to a later analysis, most CMV-associated TCR beta chains appeared to be HLA-restricted, and the HLA associations seemed to be driven largely by CMV exposure. Across donors, most TCR sequences were observed very rarely, whereas some public TCRs were present in many individuals. In a later analysis, TCR association rates were found to vary across HLA loci, with the most associated TCRs seen for DRB1 alleles and the fewest for HLA-C alleles. Linkage disequilibrium might explain the correlated functional status among segregating V segments, but an unknown experimental factor could not be ruled out. A later genetic analysis associated a missense DCLRE1C variant with V-gene and J-gene trimming of TCR beta chains, and an independent cohort replicated the association. A later analysis reported that several top co-occurrence clusters appeared linked to parvovirus B19, influenza, CMV and Epstein-Barr virus.

From cysteine to phenylalanine, the CDR3 is 16 amino acids long. Only the CDR3 part of the read is kept: 48 bases, read in frame from the first base. The CDR1 and CDR2 encoded by the germline V gene (reference sequence) are SGHNT and YYREEE. Comment on this clone: What this receptor recognizes is not known. Base-call qualities are not available, and no considerably larger clone is one nucleotide away.

The cohort was made up of approximately 670 healthy bone marrow donors. At the time of sampling, all cohort members were nominally healthy, though unrecorded immune exposures were likely present. The donor was CMV seronegative and belonged to the group of under 400 seronegative cohort members. A peripheral blood sample was provided by each donor, and peripheral blood mononuclear cells were used for TCR beta sequencing. The Qiagen DNeasy Blood Extraction Kit was used to extract genomic DNA from the blood cell samples. The V gene is TRBV5-4 and the J gene is TRBJ2-5, with TRBD2 identical over 13 junction bases. Gene TRBJ2-7 matches the end of the DNA better, so the J call may be wrong. The material sequenced was PBMCs. This TCR came from a boy younger than 18 in good health and CMV-seronegative. The CDR3 region: CASSSRTSGGLYEQYF. The nucleotide sequence reads as follows: TGTGCCAGCAGCTCCCGGACTAGCGGGGGCCTCTACGAGCAGTACTTC.